This T cell receptor beta chain was recovered during a study of T cells in Graves' hyperthyroidism and ophthalmopathy. Study at large: Initial diagnosis, before any treatment, was when peripheral blood was collected.

Comments on this clonotype: The target antigen is unknown.

Overall study results and limits: Expanded thyroid clonotypes (above 0.001) were mostly also found in blood.

Uncontrolled infection, other autoimmune disease, pregnancy or lactation led to exclusion. Clinical symptoms, serum thyroxine and TRAb, thyroid ultrasound and orbital computed tomography together formed the diagnostic basis. The investigators amplified TCR beta CDR3 regions from RNA transcripts. The TCR CDR3 was amplified in a first-round RT-PCR using the HTBI primer set. TCRdb called the multiplex PCR reads again in MiXCR, with one record for every CDR3 protein. The sample lists some 490,000 distinct CDR3 sequences; around a fifth were seen once. Germline CDR1 WSHSY, CDR2 SAAADI. With 6 bases removed from V and 2 bases from J, the gap between germline ends came to 11 bases. The CDR3 is made up of 14 amino acids.

The chain carries TRBV10-2 and TRBJ1-5, with D possibly being TRBD1 (6 bases). Material for sequencing was blood. This clonotype was sampled from a woman in her seventies with Graves' ophthalmopathy. CDR3 in DNA: TGCGCCAGCAGAGCAGGGGTGGGCAATCAGCCCCAGCATTTT. Translation gives CASRAGVGNQPQHF.